The 8 T cell receptor beta chains given below trace back to one sample, sequenced in a study of siplizumab effects on memory and regulatory T cells. TCRdb's copy holds only in-frame clones and misses some; the assay was immunoSEQ multiplex PCR. The data hold 20,000 or so clones, with around 40% observed a single time. A roughly six-day coculture at 37°C was performed with the mixed lymphocyte reaction cells. These receptors lack a known antigen. The sample taken for sequencing was CFSE-low (dividing) CD4+ T cells sorted from an allogeneic mixed lymphocyte reaction. Receptor source: a human donor in good health; the cells came from an allogeneic mixed lymphocyte reaction. Some clones in this sample may be carry-over from other donors' samples.

By sample fraction, this clone is medium-sized. V is TRBV5-1 and J is TRBJ2-3; 7 positions match TRBD1. This CDR3 is 16 amino acids long. V shed 4 bases and J 2 bases; nucleotides not matched to a gene: 10. Per germline, CDR1 SGHRS and CDR2 YFSETQ. CDR3 DNA sequence: TGCGCCAGCAGCCACCGACAGGGCGATATCACAGATACGCAGTATTTT. It codes for CASSHRQGDITDTQYF. Variable domain in full (rest from reference TRBV5-1 and TRBJ2-3): KAGVTQTPRYLIKTRGQQVTLSCSPISGHRSVSWYQQTPGQGLQFLFEYFSETQRNKGNFPGRFSGRQFSNSRSEMNVSTLELGDSALYLCASSHRQGDITDTQYFGPGTRLTVL.

The V gene is TRBV6-5, the J gene TRBJ2-7; the D gene is possibly TRBD2 (5 bases). V was shortened by 5 bases and J by 2 bases, with 16 bases between the two germline ends. Germline V CDR1 and CDR2: MNHEY, SVGAGI. The CDR3 contains 15 residues. This chain's CDR3 is CASSLQPGLPYEQYF. In nucleotides, the CDR3 is TGTGCCAGCAGTCTACAACCGGGATTACCCTACGAGCAGTACTTC.

A few counts support this clone. The chain is built from TRBV2 and TRBJ1-5; a possible D gene is TRBD1 (6 bases). The CDR3 is 15 residues long. From germline, CDR1 is SNHLY and CDR2 FYNNEI. Trimming shortened V by 7 bases and J by 7 bases, and 20 bases separated the two germline ends. Here the CDR3 reads CASNPEGGINQPQHF. The CDR3 region has the DNA TGTGCCAGCAACCCAGAGGGGGGGATTAACCAGCCCCAGCATTTT.

This clone is medium-sized (0.01 to 0.1%) within its sample. The chain employs TRBV2 and TRBJ1-5; D not certain. Trimming stripped 2 bases from V and 9 bases from J, with 11 bases between. CDR1 is SNHLY and CDR2 is FYNNEI in the germline V gene. CDR3 length: 13 amino acids. DNA for the CDR3: TGTGCCAGCAGTGAACGGATTACTTGGCCCCAGCATTTT. Amino acid sequence: CASSERITWPQHF. Filled out from reference TRBV2 and TRBJ1-5, the complete variable domain reads EPEVTQTPSHQVTQMGQEVILRCVPISNHLYFYWYRQILGQKVEFLVSFYNNEISEKSEIFDDQFSVERPDGSNFTLKIRSTKLEDSAMYFCASSERITWPQHFGDGTRLSIL.

The J gene is TRBJ1-4, the V gene TRBV5-1; no clear D. Germline-derived CDR1 and CDR2 are SGHRS and YFSETQ. The CDR3 runs to 15 residues. V was shortened by 0 bases and J by 7 bases, with 13 bases between the two germline ends. The chain's CDR3 is CASSLGGLTVEKLFF. DNA of the CDR3: TGCGCCAGCAGCTTGGGAGGTCTAACAGTTGAAAAACTGTTTTTT.

This sequence joins TRBV6-6 and TRBJ1-4; maybe TRBD1 (5 bases). V was clipped by 6 bases and J by 3 bases, with 11 bases between them. The CDR3 is 14 amino acids. CDR1 is MNHNY, CDR2 SVGAGI, per germline (reference sequence). CDR3 sequence: CASRTQGANEKLFF. Here the CDR3 DNA reads TGTGCCAGCAGGACCCAGGGTGCTAATGAAAAACTGTTTTTT.

There are a few counts of this clone. J is TRBJ2-7 and V is TRBV19; TRBD2 agrees at 10 bases. J lost 0 bases, V lost 7 bases, and 6 bases had no gene match. CDR3 size: 15 residues. CDR1 is LNHDA, CDR2 SQIVND, per germline (reference sequence). Written as DNA, the CDR3 is TGTGCCAGTAATCCCGGGACTAGCGCCTCCTACGAGCAGTACTTC. Protein product: CASNPGTSASYEQYF. The complete variable domain, with remaining parts taken from reference TRBV19 and TRBJ2-7, reads DGGITQSPKYLFRKEGQNVTLSCEQNLNHDAMYWYRQDPGQGLRLIYYSQIVNDFQKGDIAEGYSVSREKKESFPLTVTSAQKNPTAFYLCASNPGTSASYEQYFGPGTRLTVT.

This clone appeared once. The chain employs TRBV21-1 and TRBJ2-1; TRBD2, the D gene given by the table, was not confirmed from the DNA. TRBV21-1 constitutes a pseudogene. This CDR3 is built from 16 residues. The CDR3 nucleotides are TGTGCCAGCAAAGCATATGTGCGGGGGAATTACAATGAGCAGTTCTTC. As protein: CASKAYVRGNYNEQFF.